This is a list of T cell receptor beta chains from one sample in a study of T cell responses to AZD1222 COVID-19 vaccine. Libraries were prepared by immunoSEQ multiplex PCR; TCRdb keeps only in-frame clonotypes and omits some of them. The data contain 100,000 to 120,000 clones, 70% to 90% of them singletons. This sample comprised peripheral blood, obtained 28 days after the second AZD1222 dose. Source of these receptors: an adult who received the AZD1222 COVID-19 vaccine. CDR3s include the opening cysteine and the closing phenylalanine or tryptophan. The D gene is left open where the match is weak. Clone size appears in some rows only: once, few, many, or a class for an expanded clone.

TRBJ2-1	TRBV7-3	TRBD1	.	TGTGCCAGCAGCCCACTTCAGGGGGCAAATTACAATGAGCAGTTCTTC	CASSPLQGANYNEQFF
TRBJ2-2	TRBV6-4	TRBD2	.	TGTGCCAGCAGTGAAATTAGCGGGAGCACCGGGGAGCTGTTTTTT	CASSEISGSTGELFF
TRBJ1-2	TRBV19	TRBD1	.	TGTGCCAGTAGTAAACTACCGGGACAGGGGAATCATGGCTACACCTTC	CASSKLPGQGNHGYTF
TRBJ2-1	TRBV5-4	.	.	TGTGCCAGCAGCTTGGGAGATTACAATGAGCAGTTCTTC	CASSLGDYNEQFF
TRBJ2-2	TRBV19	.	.	TGTGCCAGTAGTACACAGGGTTTTACCGGGGAGCTGTTTTTT	CASSTQGFTGELFF
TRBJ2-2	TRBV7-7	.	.	TGTGCTAGCAGCTTAGAGTCAGTTAACACCGGGGAGCTGTTTTTT	CASSLESVNTGELFF
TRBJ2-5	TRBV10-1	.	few	TGCGCCAGCAGTCGGCAGACCCAAGAGACCCAGTACTTC	CASSRQTQETQYF
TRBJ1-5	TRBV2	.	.	TGTGCCAGCAGTGAGGGGGGCAGGAATCAGCCCCAGCATTTT	CASSEGGRNQPQHF
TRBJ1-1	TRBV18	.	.	TGTGCCAGCTCCCCTCTAGGACTGAACACTGAAGCTTTCTTT	CASSPLGLNTEAFF
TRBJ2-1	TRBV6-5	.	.	TGTGCCGTGGCCCTATGGGGAGACAATGAGCAGTTCTTC	CAVALWGDNEQFF
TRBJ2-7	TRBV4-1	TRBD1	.	TGCGCCAGCAGCCTAGGGACAGGGCGAAACGAGCAGTACTTC	CASSLGTGRNEQYF
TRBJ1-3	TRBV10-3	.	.	TGTGCCATCAGTGAGGCAAACACCATATATTTT	CAISEANTIYF
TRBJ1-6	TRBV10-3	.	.	TGTGCCATCAGCACGACAGAGGGGAATTCACCCCTCCACTTT	CAISTTEGNSPLHF
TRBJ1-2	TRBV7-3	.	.	TGTGCCAGCAGCTCCTCAGGGTTAGTGAACTATGGCTACACCTTC	CASSSSGLVNYGYTF
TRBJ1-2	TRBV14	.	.	TGTGCCAGCAGCCAAGATCGGTATAGTACTAACTATGGCTACACCTTC	CASSQDRYSTNYGYTF
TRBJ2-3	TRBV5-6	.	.	TGTGCCAGCAGCTCCCGGGGCGGCCTAAGCACAGATACGCAGTATTTT	CASSSRGGLSTDTQYF
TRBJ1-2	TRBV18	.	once	TGTGCCAGCTCACCACCCTCAGCTAACTATGGCTACACCTTC	CASSPPSANYGYTF
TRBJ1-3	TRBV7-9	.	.	TGTGCCAGCAGCTTAGGGACTACAGGAAACACCATATATTTT	CASSLGTTGNTIYF
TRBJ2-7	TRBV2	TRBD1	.	TGTGCCAGCAACACTCAAGGACAGGGCGCAGACGAGCAGTACTTC	CASNTQGQGADEQYF
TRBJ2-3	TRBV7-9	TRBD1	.	TGTGCCAGCAGCCCCCGGGACAGGGCGCAGTATTTT	CASSPRDRAQYF
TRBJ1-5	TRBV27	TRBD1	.	TGTGCCAGCAGTTTCGACAGGGGCGGTCAGCCCCAGCATTTT	CASSFDRGGQPQHF
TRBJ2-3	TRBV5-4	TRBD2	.	TGTGCCAGCAGCAGGGGACTAGCGGGGAGCACAGATACGCAGTATTTT	CASSRGLAGSTDTQYF
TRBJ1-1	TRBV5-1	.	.	TGCGCCAGCAGCCCTCCGTTTGGGACTGGCACTGAAGCTTTCTTT	CASSPPFGTGTEAFF
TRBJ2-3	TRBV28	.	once	TGTGCCAGCAGTTTACTAGCGAGCACAGATACGCAGTATTTT	CASSLLASTDTQYF
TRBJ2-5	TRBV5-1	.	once	TGCGCCAGCAGCTTCCTCAGAGAGGGGGACCAGTACTTC	CASSFLREGDQYF
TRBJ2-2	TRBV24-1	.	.	TGTGCCACCAGTGCGGCTAGCGACAACACCGGGGAGCTGTTTTTT	CATSAASDNTGELFF
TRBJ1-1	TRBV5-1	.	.	TGCGCCAGCAGGGCTGGAGGGGCAGGGAACACTGAAGCTTTCTTT	CASRAGGAGNTEAFF
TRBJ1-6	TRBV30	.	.	TGTGCCTGGAGTGATCTGGGGATGGGCTCCTATAATTCACCCCTCCACTTT	CAWSDLGMGSYNSPLHF
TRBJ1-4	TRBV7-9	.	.	TGTGCCAGCAGCTTGGCTGGGGAGGTGAGAGAAAAACTGTTTTTT	CASSLAGEVREKLFF
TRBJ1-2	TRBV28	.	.	TGTGCCAGCAGTTTATACGGGGGAAGGGAAGCTAACTATGGCTACACCTTC	CASSLYGGREANYGYTF
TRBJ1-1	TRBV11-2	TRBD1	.	TGTGCCAGCAGCCTAGTCAGAGGGCTGCGGGACAGGGTGAACACTGAAGCTTTCTTT	CASSLVRGLRDRVNTEAFF
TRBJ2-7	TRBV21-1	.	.	TGTGCCAGCAGCAAAAGACAGGATAGCTCCTACGAGCAGTACTTC	CASSKRQDSSYEQYF
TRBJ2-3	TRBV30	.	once	TGTGCCTGGACCGGTGTGTACACAGATACGCAGTATTTT	CAWTGVYTDTQYF
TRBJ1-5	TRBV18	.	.	TGTGCCAGCTCACCCTATTCCAACGATCAGCCCCAGCATTTT	CASSPYSNDQPQHF
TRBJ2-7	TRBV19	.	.	TGTGCCAGTAGTTTGGGGGGATCCTACGAGCAGTACTTC	CASSLGGSYEQYF
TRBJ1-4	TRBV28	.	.	TGTGCCAGCAGTGCGGGGAGGAGGCATGAAAAACTGTTTTTT	CASSAGRRHEKLFF
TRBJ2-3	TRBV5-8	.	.	TGTGCCAGCAGCTTGGATGCCAGTCGAAGCACAGATACGCAGTATTTT	CASSLDASRSTDTQYF
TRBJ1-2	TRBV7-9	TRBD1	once	TGTGCCAGCAGCTTTGGGACAGTGTCTATCGGCTACACCTTC	CASSFGTVSIGYTF
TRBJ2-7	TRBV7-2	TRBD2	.	TGTGCCAGCAGCTTAGGAGGGAGGGGCGAGCAGTACTTC	CASSLGGRGEQYF
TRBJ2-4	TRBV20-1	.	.	TGCAGTGCTAGTAAGCTAGCCAAAAACATTCAGTACTTC	CSASKLAKNIQYF
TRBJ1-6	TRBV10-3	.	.	TGTGCCATCAGGGGCAGGGAGTCACCCCTCCACTTT	CAIRGRESPLHF
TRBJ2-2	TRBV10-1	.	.	TGCGCCAGCAATCGGGCAGCTCTCCGTCACACCGGGGAGCTGTTTTTT	CASNRAALRHTGELFF
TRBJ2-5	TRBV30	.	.	TGTGCCTGGAGGCAGGGTGGAGAGACCCAGTACTTC	CAWRQGGETQYF
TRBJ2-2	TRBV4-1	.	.	TGCGCCAGCAGCCAGTTGATTGTGGCGTCACTTTCGAACACCGGGGAGCTGTTTTTT	CASSQLIVASLSNTGELFF
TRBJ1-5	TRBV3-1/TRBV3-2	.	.	TGTGCCAGCAGCCAAGTCTCAGGGGTGGGCCAGCCCCAGCATTTT	CASSQVSGVGQPQHF
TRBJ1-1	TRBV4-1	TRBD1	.	TGCGCCAGCAGCCAGCTGACAGGGGGAATCACTGAAGCTTTCTTT	CASSQLTGGITEAFF
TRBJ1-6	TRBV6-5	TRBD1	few	TGTGCCAGCAGACGAGCCTTGGACAGGAATTCACCCCTCCACTTT	CASRRALDRNSPLHF
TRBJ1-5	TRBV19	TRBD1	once	TGTGCCAGTAGTACCCTGGGACAGGGAGTGAATCAGCCCCAGCATTTT	CASSTLGQGVNQPQHF
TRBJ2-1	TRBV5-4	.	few	TGTGCCAGCAGATCGGACAGCTACAATGAGCAGTTCTTC	CASRSDSYNEQFF